The 4 T cell receptor beta chains presented below share a single source sample, sequenced in a study of blood T cell repertoires in COVID-19. The data were produced by immunoSEQ multiplex PCR, yet TCRdb's version contains in-frame clones alone and is incomplete. This repertoire shows some 250,000 clones, roughly 86% found once; its top ten account for just over 3%. Specimen: peripheral blood. The receptors here all came from a woman between 25 and 40 years old who had recovered from COVID-19.

This chain uses TRBV4-1 with TRBJ1-1; maybe TRBD1 (5 bases). The ends were cut back, 0 bases at V and 11 bases at J, with 25 bases in the middle. This CDR3 region has 17 residues. Germline CDR1 MGHRA, CDR2 YSYEKL. Here the CDR3 DNA reads TGCGCCAGCAGCCAAGATCTTTTTACTACCAAGAGCAAGGGGGCTTTCTTT. Amino acids: CASSQDLFTTKSKGAFF.

V usage is TRBV11-2 and J usage is TRBJ2-1; D is unclear. Germline values: CDR1 SGHAT, CDR2 FQNNGV. The germline V and J ends were trimmed by 3 bases and 0 bases, with 9 bases remaining between them. This CDR3 has 15 amino acids. As DNA, the CDR3 is TGTGCCAGCAGCTTCTCGGAGAGCTCCTACAATGAGCAGTTCTTC. Its protein product is CASSFSESSYNEQFF.

The J gene is TRBJ2-7, the V gene TRBV9; the D gene is possibly TRBD1 (5 bases). The CDR3 runs to 14 residues. Trimming pared 4 bases from V and 4 bases from J, leaving 15 bases between. Per germline, CDR1 SGDLS and CDR2 YYNGEE. The CDR3 sequence: CASSPADTYYEQYF. CDR3 nucleotides: TGTGCCAGCAGCCCGGCGGACACCTATTACGAGCAGTACTTC.

This clone came up a few times. V is TRBV2 and J is TRBJ1-5; the D is unclear. The V gene's germline CDR1 is SNHLY and CDR2 FYNNEI. The V end was cut by 4 bases, the J end by 8 bases, with 15 bases between. This CDR3 contains 14 residues. CDR3 coding DNA: TGTGCCAGCAGTGGGTCTGGGCGGGTGAAGCCCCAGCATTTT. Translating it yields CASSGSGRVKPQHF.